The 14 T cell receptor beta chains below all came from one sample that was sequenced in a study of cytomegalovirus exposure and HLA in healthy donors. The PCR made use of 60 Vbeta and 13 Jbeta primers. The repertoire was sequenced with immunoSEQ multiplex PCR; TCRdb's copy has only in-frame clones and lacks some. This table has about 140,000 clones, around 77% appearing once. The sequenced material came from PBMCs. These receptors originate from a man between 18 and 29 years old in good health and CMV-seronegative.

Only a few counts were recorded for this clone. V is TRBV6-5 and J is TRBJ1-1, with no clear D. The CDR3 spans 14 residues. V lost 2 bases and J lost 3, with 10 bases in between. From germline, CDR1 is MNHEY and CDR2 SVGAGI. CDR3 residues: CASSYRGRDTEAFF. CDR3 DNA: TGTGCCAGCAGTTACAGAGGGAGGGACACTGAAGCTTTCTTT.

This clone was detected only once. A read error may produce the germline difference seen at one junction end. The chain has TRBV7-3 and TRBJ1-1, with D unclear. The CDR3 extends over 15 amino acids. Germline CDR1 reads SGHTA; CDR2 reads FQGTGA. This CDR3 is CAGSPFGSRDTEAFF. CDR3 bases: TGTGCCGGCAGCCCCTTCGGGTCTCGGGACACTGAAGCTTTCTTT.

This chain links TRBV2 with TRBJ1-6, with D maybe TRBD1 (6 bases). This CDR3 comprises 13 residues. With 7 bases removed from V and 7 bases from J, the gap between germline ends came to 11 bases. Germline-derived CDR1 and CDR2 are SNHLY and FYNNEI. The CDR3 DNA reads as TGTGCCAGCATAGAACAGGGAAATTCACCCCTCCACTTT. Translating it yields CASIEQGNSPLHF. Filled out from reference TRBV2 and TRBJ1-6, the complete variable domain reads EPEVTQTPSHQVTQMGQEVILRCVPISNHLYFYWYRQILGQKVEFLVSFYNNEISEKSEIFDDQFSVERPDGSNFTLKIRSTKLEDSAMYFCASIEQGNSPLHFGNGTRLTVT.

CDR3 protein: CASSEGGGEGTQYF. In DNA, the CDR3 is TGTGCCAGCAGTGAAGGCGGGGGGGAGGGGACCCAGTACTTC. The V call is TRBV6-1, the J call TRBJ2-5; 9 bases map to TRBD2. Germline loops: CDR1 MNHNS, CDR2 SASEGT. Trimming at V came to 1 base and at J to 7 bases, leaving 4 bases not matched to a gene. This CDR3 is built from 14 residues.

This clone has only one observation. The chain recombines TRBV7-2 with TRBJ2-7; possible D gene TRBD1, 5 bases. Germline V gives CDR1 SGHTA, CDR2 FQGNSA. Trimming cost V 0 bases and J 0 bases, with 9 bases left between them. The CDR3 has 15 residues. CDR3 region: CASSLAQGLSYEQYF. The CDR3 DNA sequence: TGTGCCAGCAGCTTAGCGCAGGGCCTCTCCTACGAGCAGTACTTC.

J is TRBJ2-7 and V is TRBV7-6; 9 bases agree with TRBD2. The CDR3 is 15 amino acids. The J segment lost 6 bases and the V segment lost 1 base, leaving 7 bases of the junction unmatched. Germline V gene sequence: CDR1 SGHVS, CDR2 FNYEAQ. CDR3 nucleotides: TGTGCCAGCAGCTTAGGGGGCGGGGGGGCGGGCGAGCAGTACTTC. This gives the protein CASSLGGGGAGEQYF.

CDR3 region: CASSYSGQGNYGYTF. Here the CDR3 DNA reads TGTGCCAGCAGTTACTCCGGACAGGGAAACTATGGCTACACCTTC. The chain recombines TRBV6-5 with TRBJ1-2, with 8 bases matching TRBD1. The V segment lost 0 bases and the J segment 2 bases; nucleotides outside the gene matches: 2. The CDR3 is 15 residues long. The germline V gene has CDR1 MNHEY and CDR2 SVGAGI.

The chain carries TRBV6-1 and TRBJ1-1; D gene unclear. The CDR3 is 13 residues long. Trimming shortened V by 4 bases and J by 0 bases, and 6 bases separated the two germline ends. The germline CDR1 and CDR2 sequences are MNHNS and SASEGT. The CDR3 here is CASSVGVNTEAFF. Written as DNA, the CDR3 is TGTGCCAGCAGTGTCGGGGTGAACACTGAAGCTTTCTTT.

The V gene is TRBV11-2, the J gene TRBJ1-4; D uncertain. CDR1 is SGHAT and CDR2 is FQNNGV in the germline V gene. The CDR3 has 13 residues. The V end lost 5 bases, the J end lost 7 bases, and 11 bases lay between the germline ends. The CDR3, as DNA: TGTGCCAGCAGCCTCTACGCTGGTGAAAAACTGTTTTTT. It yields the protein CASSLYAGEKLFF.

The chain joins TRBV12-2 to TRBJ1-2; the tabulated D call, TRBD1, remains unverified against the DNA. TRBV12-2 constitutes a pseudogene. The CDR3 extends over 18 amino acids. The CDR3 loop is CASRPHDGTGGRIYGYTF. In DNA, the CDR3 is TGTGCAAGTCGCCCCCATGATGGGACAGGGGGCCGAATCTATGGCTACACCTTC.

V and J are TRBV29-1 and TRBJ2-6; the match to TRBD2 covers 8 bases. The CDR3 has 18 residues. The germline V gene encodes CDR1 SQVTM and CDR2 ANQGSEA. The J segment lost 0 bases and the V segment lost 4 bases, leaving 11 bases of the junction unmatched. CDR3: CSVAGLAGSGSGANVLTF. The CDR3 coding sequence is TGCAGCGTTGCTGGACTAGCAGGGAGTGGCTCTGGGGCCAACGTCCTGACTTTC.

The chain is built from TRBV11-3 and TRBJ1-1; 8 nucleotides agree with TRBD1. The CDR3 is 15 amino acids. J was trimmed by 4 bases and V by 1 base; bases with no gene match: 5. CDR1 SGHNT and CDR2 YENEEA come from the germline V gene. As DNA, the CDR3 is TGTGCCAGCAGCTTAGGACAGGGGCACAGCACTGAAGCTTTCTTT. Amino acids: CASSLGQGHSTEAFF.

The chain recombines TRBV4-3 with TRBJ2-3, with 11 positions matching TRBD2. This CDR3 comprises 18 residues. Per germline, CDR1 LGHNA and CDR2 YSLEER. Trimming removed 0 bases from V and 2 bases from J; junction bases left unmatched: 7. CDR3 sequence (DNA): TGCGCCAGCAGCCAAGATCAGGGACTAGCGGATCTCACAGATACGCAGTATTTT. Protein sequence: CASSQDQGLADLTDTQYF.

This clone was counted only a few times. The junction shows a germline mismatch at one end, possibly a read error. The chain is built from TRBV6-1 and TRBJ1-4; 9 bases agree with TRBD1. CDR3 length: 15 amino acids. The V gene's germline CDR1 is MNHNS and CDR2 SASEGT. CDR3 amino acids: CASREGQGRDEKLFF. CDR3 sequence (DNA): TGTGCCAGCAGGGAAGGACAGGGGAGAGACGAAAAACTGTTTTTT.